The clone carrying this T cell receptor (beta chain) showed up just a few times. Its target is not known. Between the trimmed V and J ends, which lost 4 bases and 0 bases, there was a span of 11 bases. This CDR3 has 15 amino acids. Germline V gene lookup returns CDR1 SGDLS and CDR2 YYNGEE. The sample belongs to a study of T-cell memory formation after mild COVID-19. Broader study findings: What remained unconfirmed was the SARS-CoV-2 specificity of second-wave clones peaking on day 37. Contracting CD4+ clones lay largely in CM and EM, with CD8+ ones residing in EMRA. Clones that contracted from day 15 to 85 were balanced CD4/CD8, while later expanders leaned CD4+.

One entry per CDR3 protein results from TCRdb running MiXCR on the 5' RACE reads. This table has 560,000 or so distinct CDR3 sequences, roughly 17% appearing once. The clonotype originates from an adult woman who had mild COVID-19 (a few samples of this study predate the infection). Cell type and time point are not known. Sequenced material: PBMCs or a T cell subset sorted from them (not recorded which). The V and J genes are TRBV9 and TRBJ1-3, with D perhaps TRBD1 (5 bases). CDR3 sequence (DNA): TGTGCCAGCAGCCCGGGGCGGAACTCTGGAAACACCATATATTTT. Its translation: CASSPGRNSGNTIYF.